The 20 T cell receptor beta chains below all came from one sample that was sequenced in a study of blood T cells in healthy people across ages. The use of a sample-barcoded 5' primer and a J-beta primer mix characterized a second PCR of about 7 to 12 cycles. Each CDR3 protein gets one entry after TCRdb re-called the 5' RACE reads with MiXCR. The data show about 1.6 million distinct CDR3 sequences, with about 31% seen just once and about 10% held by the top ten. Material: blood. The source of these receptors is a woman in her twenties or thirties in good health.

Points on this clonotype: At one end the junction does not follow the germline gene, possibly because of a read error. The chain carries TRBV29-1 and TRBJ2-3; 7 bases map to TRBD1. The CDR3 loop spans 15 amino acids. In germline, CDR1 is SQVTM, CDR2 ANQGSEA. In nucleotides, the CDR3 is TGCAGCGCTGAAAGGGGGCAGGACAGCACAGATACGCAGTATTTT. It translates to CSAERGQDSTDTQYF.

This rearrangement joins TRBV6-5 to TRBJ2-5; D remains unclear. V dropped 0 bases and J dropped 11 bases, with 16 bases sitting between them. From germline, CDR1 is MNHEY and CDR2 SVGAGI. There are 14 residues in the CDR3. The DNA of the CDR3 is TGTGCCAGCAGTTACTCGGTCGAGACCTACGGGCAGTACTTC. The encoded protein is CASSYSVETYGQYF.

Written as DNA, the CDR3 is TGTGCCAGCAGCCAGGTCCGAGGGTGGGAGACCCAGTACTTC. Amino acids: CASSQVRGWETQYF. V is TRBV3-1 and J is TRBJ2-5, with D possibly matching TRBD2 (5 bases). The CDR3 has 14 residues. Per the germline V gene, CDR1 is LGHDT and CDR2 is YNNKEL (reference sequence). The V gene lost 3 bases and the J gene lost 5 bases, with 13 bases spanning the gap.

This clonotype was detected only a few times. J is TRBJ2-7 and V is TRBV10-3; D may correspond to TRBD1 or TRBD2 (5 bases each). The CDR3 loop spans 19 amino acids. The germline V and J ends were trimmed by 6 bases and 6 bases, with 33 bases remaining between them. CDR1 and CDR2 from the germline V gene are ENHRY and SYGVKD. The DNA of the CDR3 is TGTGCCATCAGCCCCGGGACGGGACGCCCCACCCTGTTGGAGAGCGAGCAGTACTTC. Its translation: CAISPGTGRPTLLESEQYF.

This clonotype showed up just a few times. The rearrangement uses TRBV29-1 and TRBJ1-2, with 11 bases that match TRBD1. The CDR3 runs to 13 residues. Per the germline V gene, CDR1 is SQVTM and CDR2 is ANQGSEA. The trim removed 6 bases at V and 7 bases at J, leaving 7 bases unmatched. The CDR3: CSVRRTGGRGYTF. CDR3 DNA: TGCAGCGTCCGCAGGACAGGGGGCCGTGGCTACACCTTC.

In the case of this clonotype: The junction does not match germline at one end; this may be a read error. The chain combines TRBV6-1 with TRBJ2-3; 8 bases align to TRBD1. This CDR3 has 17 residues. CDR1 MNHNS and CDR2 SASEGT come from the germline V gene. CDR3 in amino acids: CASSDTWTGMGPDTLYF. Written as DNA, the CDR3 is TGTGCCAGCAGTGACACCTGGACAGGGATGGGCCCAGATACGCTGTATTTT.

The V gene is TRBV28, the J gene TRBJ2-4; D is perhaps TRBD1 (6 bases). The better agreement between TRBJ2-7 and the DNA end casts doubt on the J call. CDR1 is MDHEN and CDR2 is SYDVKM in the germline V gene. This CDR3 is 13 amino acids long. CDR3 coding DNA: TGTGCCAGCAGTGATGCTCCAGGGGTCGAGCAGTACTTC. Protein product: CASSDAPGVEQYF.

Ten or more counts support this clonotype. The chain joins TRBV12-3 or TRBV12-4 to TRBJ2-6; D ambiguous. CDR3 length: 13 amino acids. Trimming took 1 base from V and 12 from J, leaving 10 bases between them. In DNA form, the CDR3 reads TGTGCCAGCAGTTTAGACAAGTCGGCCGTCCTGACTTTC. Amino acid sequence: CASSLDKSAVLTF.

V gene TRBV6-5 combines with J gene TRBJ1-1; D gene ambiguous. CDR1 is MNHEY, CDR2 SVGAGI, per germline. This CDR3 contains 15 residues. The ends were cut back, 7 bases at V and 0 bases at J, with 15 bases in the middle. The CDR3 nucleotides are TGTGCCAGCACCCGCGGGCAGTACATGAACACTGAAGCTTTCTTT. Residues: CASTRGQYMNTEAFF.

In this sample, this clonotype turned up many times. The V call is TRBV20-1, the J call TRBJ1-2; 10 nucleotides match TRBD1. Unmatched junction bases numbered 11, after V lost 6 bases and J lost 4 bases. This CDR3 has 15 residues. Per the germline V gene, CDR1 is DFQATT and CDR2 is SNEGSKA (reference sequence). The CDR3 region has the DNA TGCAGTGCCCCCGGACAGGGGGGATACCTCTATGGCTACACCTTC. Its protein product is CSAPGQGGYLYGYTF.

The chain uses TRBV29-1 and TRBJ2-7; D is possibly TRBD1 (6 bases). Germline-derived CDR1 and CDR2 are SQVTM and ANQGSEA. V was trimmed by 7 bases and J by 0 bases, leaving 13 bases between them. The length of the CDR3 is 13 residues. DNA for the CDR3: TGCAGCGCACGGACAGATAGCTCCTACGAGCAGTACTTC. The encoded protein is CSARTDSSYEQYF.

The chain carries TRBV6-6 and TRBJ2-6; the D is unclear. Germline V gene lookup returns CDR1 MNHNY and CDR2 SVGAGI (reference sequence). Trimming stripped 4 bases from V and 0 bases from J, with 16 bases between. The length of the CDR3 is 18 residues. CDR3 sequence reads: CASSSTSTLDSGANVLTF. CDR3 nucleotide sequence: TGTGCCAGCAGTTCCACCTCGACCCTTGACTCTGGGGCCAACGTCCTGACTTTC.

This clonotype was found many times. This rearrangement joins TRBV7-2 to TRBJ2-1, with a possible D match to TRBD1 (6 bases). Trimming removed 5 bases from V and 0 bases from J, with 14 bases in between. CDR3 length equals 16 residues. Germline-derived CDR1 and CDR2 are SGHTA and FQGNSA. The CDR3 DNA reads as TGTGCCAGCAGCCCTCCAGGGGTGGGCTCCTACAATGAGCAGTTCTTC. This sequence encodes CASSPPGVGSYNEQFF.

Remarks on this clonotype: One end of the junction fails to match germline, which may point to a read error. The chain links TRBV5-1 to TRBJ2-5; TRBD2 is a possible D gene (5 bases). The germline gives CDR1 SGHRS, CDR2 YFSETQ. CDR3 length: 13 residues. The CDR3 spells CASSLGSRETRYF. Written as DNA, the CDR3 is TGCGCCAGCAGCTTGGGCTCGAGGGAGACCCGGTACTTC.

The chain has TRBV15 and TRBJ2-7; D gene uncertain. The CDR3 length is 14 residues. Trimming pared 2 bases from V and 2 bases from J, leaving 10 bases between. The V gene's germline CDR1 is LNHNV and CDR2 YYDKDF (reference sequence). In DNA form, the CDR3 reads TGTGCCACCAGCAGACTCGTCCCTCCCTACGAGCAGTACTTC. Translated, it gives CATSRLVPPYEQYF.

In DNA, the CDR3 is TGCGCCAGCAGCCAGGCCGAGACAGGGGGGTTCTGGGGCAATCAGCCCCAGCATTTT. Protein sequence: CASSQAETGGFWGNQPQHF. The chain carries TRBV4-1 and TRBJ1-5; 9 bases agree with TRBD1. Germline V lookup: CDR1 MGHRA, CDR2 YSYEKL. This CDR3 spans 19 amino acids. Trimming removed 3 bases from V and 2 bases from J; junction bases left unmatched: 14.

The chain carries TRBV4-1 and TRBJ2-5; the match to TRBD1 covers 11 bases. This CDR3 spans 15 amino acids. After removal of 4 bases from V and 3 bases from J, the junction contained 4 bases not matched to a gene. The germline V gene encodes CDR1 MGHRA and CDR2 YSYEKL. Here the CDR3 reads CASSPLGQGEETQYF. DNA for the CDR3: TGCGCCAGCAGCCCCTTGGGACAGGGGGAAGAGACCCAGTACTTC.

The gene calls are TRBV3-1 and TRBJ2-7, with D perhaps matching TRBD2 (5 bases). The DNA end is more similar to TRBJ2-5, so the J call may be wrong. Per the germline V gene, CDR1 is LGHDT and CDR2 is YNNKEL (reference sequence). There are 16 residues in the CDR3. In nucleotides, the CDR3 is TGTGCCAGCAGCAGAGGGATGGACTTCGAGGTGGGGACCCAGTACTTC. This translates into CASSRGMDFEVGTQYF.

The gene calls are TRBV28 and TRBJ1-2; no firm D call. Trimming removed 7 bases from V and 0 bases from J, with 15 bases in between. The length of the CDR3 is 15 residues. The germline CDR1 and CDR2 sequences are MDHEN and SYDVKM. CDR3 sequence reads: CASIPSEFTNYGYTF. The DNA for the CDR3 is TGTGCCAGCATCCCATCAGAGTTTACTAACTATGGCTACACCTTC.

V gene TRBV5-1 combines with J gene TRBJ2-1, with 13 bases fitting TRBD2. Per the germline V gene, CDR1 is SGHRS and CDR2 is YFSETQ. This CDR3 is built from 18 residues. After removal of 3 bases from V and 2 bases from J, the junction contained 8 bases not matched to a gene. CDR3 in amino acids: CASSSRLAGGRTYNEQFF. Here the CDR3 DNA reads TGCGCCAGCAGCTCGAGACTAGCGGGAGGACGGACCTACAATGAGCAGTTCTTC.